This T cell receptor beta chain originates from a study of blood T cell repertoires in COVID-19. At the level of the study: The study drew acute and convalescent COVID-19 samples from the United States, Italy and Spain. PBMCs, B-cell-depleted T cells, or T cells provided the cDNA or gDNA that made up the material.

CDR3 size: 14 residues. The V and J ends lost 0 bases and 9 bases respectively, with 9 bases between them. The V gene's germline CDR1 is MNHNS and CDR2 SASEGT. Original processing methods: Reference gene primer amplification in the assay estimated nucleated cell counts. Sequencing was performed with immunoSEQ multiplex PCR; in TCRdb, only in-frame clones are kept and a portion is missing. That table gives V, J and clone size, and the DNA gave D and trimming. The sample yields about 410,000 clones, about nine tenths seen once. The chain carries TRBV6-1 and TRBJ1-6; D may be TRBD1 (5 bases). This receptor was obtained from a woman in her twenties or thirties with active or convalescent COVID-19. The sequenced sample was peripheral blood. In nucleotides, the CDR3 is TGTGCCAGCAGTGAAGCAGGCAGGGTTTCACCCCTCCACTTT. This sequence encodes CASSEAGRVSPLHF.